These 10 T cell receptor beta chains originate from one sample sequenced in a study of human T cells and chemical hapten exposure. Described time point: patch test 1, 2 weeks after DPC sensitization. Treatment: therapeutic diphenylcyclopropenone sensitization with weekly scalp DPC. TCRdb used MiXCR to reprocess the RACE reads, holding one entry per CDR3 protein. There are 340,000 or so distinct CDR3 sequences in the sample; under 8% occur only once, and less than 10% lies in the top ten. This specimen was whole blood, taken in connection with sensitization to the hapten diphenylcyclopropenone (DPC). These receptors came from a woman aged 18-29 years with alopecia areata. Some clones in this sample may be carry-over from other donors' samples.

J is TRBJ2-1 and V is TRBV29-1; perhaps TRBD1 as D (6 bases). Germline V lookup: CDR1 SQVTM, CDR2 ANQGSEA. V was pared by 3 bases and J by 7 bases, with 16 bases between. CDR3 length equals 14 residues. CDR3 region: CSVDSLVRGNEQFF. The CDR3 nucleotides read TGCAGCGTTGATTCTCTAGTGAGGGGGAATGAGCAGTTCTTC.

Within the sample, this clonotype is medium-sized (0.01 to 0.1%). The J gene is TRBJ1-2, the V gene TRBV11-1; TRBD1 agrees at 7 bases. V was pared by 4 bases and J by 3 bases, with 8 bases of the junction left unmatched. The germline V gene has CDR1 SGHAT and CDR2 FQDESV (reference sequence). The CDR3 is made up of 15 amino acids. CDR3 loop: CASSSAQGDDYGYTF. CDR3 sequence (DNA): TGTGCCAGCAGCTCAGCCCAGGGGGACGACTATGGCTACACCTTC.

This clonotype has more than one count but fewer than ten. This chain uses TRBV10-3 with TRBJ1-2, with D perhaps TRBD1 (5 bases). V was pared by 5 bases and J by 7 bases, with 23 bases between. This CDR3 comprises 16 residues. Germline CDR1 is ENHRY and CDR2 is SYGVKD. The DNA for the CDR3 is TGTGCCATCAGTCCCGATAGCGCAGGGCAACTCACTGGCTACACCTTC. As protein: CAISPDSAGQLTGYTF.

This clonotype was counted a few times. The chain combines TRBV20-1 with TRBJ1-2; tentative D call: TRBD1 (5 bases). V lost 1 base and J 2 bases, leaving 8 bases between the germline ends. Germline lookup yields CDR1 DFQATT and CDR2 SNEGSKA (reference sequence). The CDR3 length is 13 residues. The CDR3 is CSARARENYGYTF. In nucleotides, the CDR3 is TGCAGTGCTAGAGCCAGGGAGAACTATGGCTACACCTTC.

This chain uses TRBV29-1 with TRBJ2-2; 14 bases are shared with TRBD2. Germline V gives CDR1 SQVTM, CDR2 ANQGSEA. Trimming took 6 bases from V and 2 from J; bases not matched to a gene: 5. CDR3 length: 16 residues. DNA of the CDR3: TGCAGCGTGTTGGGACTAGCGGGGGCAAACACCGGGGAGCTGTTTTTT. Protein product: CSVLGLAGANTGELFF.

In this sample, this clonotype turned up a few times. The CDR3 loop is CASSPTGGWFDEQFF. The CDR3 bases are TGTGCCAGCTCACCGACAGGGGGCTGGTTCGATGAGCAGTTCTTC. V is TRBV18 and J is TRBJ2-1; 10 bases are shared with TRBD1. V trimming: 3 bases; J trimming: 8 bases; junction bases outside the gene matches: 7. The CDR3 covers 15 residues. Germline lookup yields CDR1 KGHSH and CDR2 LQKENI.

This clonotype has only a few counts. The chain combines TRBV6-2 or TRBV6-3 with TRBJ2-1; TRBD1 is a possible D gene (6 bases). The CDR3 loop spans 21 amino acids. Germline V CDR1 and CDR2: MNHEY, SVGEGT. Trimming cost V 2 bases and J 5 bases, with 31 bases left between them. For the CDR3, the DNA is TGTGCCAGCAGTTACCGTATCTTTACAGGGAAACTATCAAAAAGCAACAATGAGCAGTTCTTC. It codes for CASSYRIFTGKLSKSNNEQFF.

This clonotype was seen at least ten times. V gene TRBV6-2 or TRBV6-3 combines with J gene TRBJ2-6; no clear D. The length of the CDR3 is 13 residues. Germline V gene data show CDR1 as MNHEY and CDR2 as SVGEGT. V lost 8 bases, J lost 1 base, and 6 bases lay in between. Written as DNA, the CDR3 is TGTGCCAGCCAGATATCTGGGGCCAACGTCCTGACTTTC. Translation gives CASQISGANVLTF.

This clonotype was seen a few times. V and J are TRBV7-9 and TRBJ1-1; D ambiguous. This CDR3 has 16 residues. V lost 5 bases and J 4 bases, leaving 20 bases between the germline ends. In germline, CDR1 is SEHNR, CDR2 FQNEAQ (reference sequence). CDR3 coding DNA: TGTGCCAGCAGCCCACGTATCCGGGAGGCAAGCACTGAAGCTTTCTTT. Its protein product is CASSPRIREASTEAFF.

This clonotype was detected a few times. The genes are TRBV6-2 or TRBV6-3 and TRBJ2-7; 7 positions match TRBD2. The CDR3 length is 15 residues. CDR1 is MNHEY and CDR2 is SVGEGT in the germline V gene. Trimming removed 0 bases from V and 2 bases from J; junction bases left unmatched: 4. The chain's CDR3 is CASSYSSGGTYEQYF. CDR3 DNA: TGTGCCAGCAGTTACTCTTCGGGGGGTACCTACGAGCAGTACTTC.